The 2 T cell receptor beta chains below come from one sample, sequenced in a study of beta chain features in type 1 diabetes. Findings and limits, study-wide: In every one of the four CD4+ subsets, TCRB CDR3s were moderately but significantly shorter in Type 1 diabetes patients.

Which antigens these TCRs recognize remains unknown. The isolated RNA, all of it, was reverse transcribed, so expressed TCRB transcripts were what got sequenced. Sequencing was performed with immunoSEQ multiplex PCR; in TCRdb, only in-frame clones are kept and a portion is missing. The repertoire includes hundreds of thousands of clones, 13% of them detected once, and approximately 0.021% sits in the top ten. Sequenced input: naive CD4+ T cells from blood. The receptors come from a man aged 18 to 29 with type 1 diabetes.

The chain couples TRBV6-5 to TRBJ2-7; TRBD1 matches at 7 bases. The CDR3 spans 14 residues. Unmatched junction bases numbered 10, after V lost 6 bases and J lost 5 bases. CDR1 and CDR2 (germline): MNHEY, SVGAGI. The CDR3 bases are TGTGCCAGCAGCAGAGGGGGCTTGGTGGACGAGCAGTACTTC. It specifies CASSRGGLVDEQYF.

This clone was seen a handful of times. The chain links TRBV7-8 to TRBJ2-5, with D perhaps TRBD1 (6 bases). The V end lost 4 bases, the J end lost 5 bases, and 17 bases lay between the germline ends. Germline-derived CDR1 and CDR2 are SGHVS and FQNEAQ. This CDR3 has 15 amino acids. CDR3: CASSSAGTPPETQYF. Here the CDR3 DNA reads TGTGCCAGCAGCTCAGCCGGGACACCACCCGAGACCCAGTACTTC.